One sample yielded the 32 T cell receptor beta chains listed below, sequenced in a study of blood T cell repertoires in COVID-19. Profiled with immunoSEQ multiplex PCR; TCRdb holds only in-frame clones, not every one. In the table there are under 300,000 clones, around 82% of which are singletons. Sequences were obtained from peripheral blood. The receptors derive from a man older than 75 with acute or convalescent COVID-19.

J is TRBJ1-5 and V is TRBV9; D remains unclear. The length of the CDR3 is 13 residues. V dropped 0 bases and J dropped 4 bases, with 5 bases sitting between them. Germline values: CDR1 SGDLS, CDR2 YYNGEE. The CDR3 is CASSVAGNQPQHF. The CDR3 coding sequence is TGTGCCAGCAGCGTAGCGGGGAATCAGCCCCAGCATTTT.

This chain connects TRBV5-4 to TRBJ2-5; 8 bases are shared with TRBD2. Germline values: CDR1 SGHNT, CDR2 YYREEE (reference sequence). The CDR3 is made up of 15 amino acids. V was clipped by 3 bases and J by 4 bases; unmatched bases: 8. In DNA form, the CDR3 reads TGTGCCAGCAGCTCCTCGACTAGCGTGAGAGAGACCCAGTACTTC. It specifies CASSSSTSVRETQYF.

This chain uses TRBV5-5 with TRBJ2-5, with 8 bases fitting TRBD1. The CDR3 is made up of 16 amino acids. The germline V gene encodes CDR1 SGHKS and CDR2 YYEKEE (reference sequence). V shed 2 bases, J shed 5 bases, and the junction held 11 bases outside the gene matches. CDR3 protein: CASSFAGTGGQETQYF. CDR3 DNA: TGTGCCAGCAGCTTCGCCGGGACAGGAGGGCAGGAGACCCAGTACTTC.

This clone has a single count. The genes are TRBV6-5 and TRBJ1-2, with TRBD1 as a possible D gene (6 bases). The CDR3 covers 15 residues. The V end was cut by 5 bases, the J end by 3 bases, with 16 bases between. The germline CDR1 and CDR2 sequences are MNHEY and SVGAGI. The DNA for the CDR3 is TGTGCCAGCAGTCGAGGCCCCCGACAGGACTATGGCTACACCTTC. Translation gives CASSRGPRQDYGYTF.

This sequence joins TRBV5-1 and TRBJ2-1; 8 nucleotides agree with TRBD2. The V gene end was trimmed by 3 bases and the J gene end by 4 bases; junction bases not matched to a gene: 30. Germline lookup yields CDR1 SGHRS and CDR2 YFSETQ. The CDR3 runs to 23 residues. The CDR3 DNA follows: TGCGCCAGCAGCTCCGGGACCGGGTGGCTTCCCCGAGAAGCGGGAGCATTGTACAATGAGCAGTTCTTC. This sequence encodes CASSSGTGWLPREAGALYNEQFF.

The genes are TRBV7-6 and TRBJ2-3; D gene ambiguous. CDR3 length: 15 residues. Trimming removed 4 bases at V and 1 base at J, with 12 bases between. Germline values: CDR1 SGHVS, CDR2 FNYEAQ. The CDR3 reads CASSSLNIGTDTQYF. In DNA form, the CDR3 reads TGTGCCAGCAGCTCGCTAAATATCGGCACAGATACGCAGTATTTT.

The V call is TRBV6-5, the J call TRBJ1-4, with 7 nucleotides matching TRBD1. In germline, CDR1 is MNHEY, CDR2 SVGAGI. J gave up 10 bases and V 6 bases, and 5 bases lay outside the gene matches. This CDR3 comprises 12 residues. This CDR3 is CASRGQPGKLFF. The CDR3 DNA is TGTGCCAGCAGGGGACAGCCGGGAAAACTGTTTTTT.

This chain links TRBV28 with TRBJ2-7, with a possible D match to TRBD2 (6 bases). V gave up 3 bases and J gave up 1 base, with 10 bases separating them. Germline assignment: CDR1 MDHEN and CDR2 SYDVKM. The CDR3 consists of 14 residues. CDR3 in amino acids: CASSFPGLSYEQYF. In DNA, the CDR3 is TGTGCCAGCAGTTTTCCGGGACTTTCCTACGAGCAGTACTTC. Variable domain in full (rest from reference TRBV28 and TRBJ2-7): DVKVTQSSRYLVKRTGEKVFLECVQDMDHENMFWYRQDPGLGLRLIYFSYDVKMKEKGDIPEGYSVSREKKERFSLILESASTNQTSMYLCASSFPGLSYEQYFGPGTRLTVT.

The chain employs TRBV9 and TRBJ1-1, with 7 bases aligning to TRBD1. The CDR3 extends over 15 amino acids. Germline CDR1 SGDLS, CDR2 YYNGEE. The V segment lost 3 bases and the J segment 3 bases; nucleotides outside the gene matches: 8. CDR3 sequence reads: CASSATGFADTEAFF. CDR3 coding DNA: TGTGCCAGCAGCGCGACAGGGTTCGCGGACACTGAAGCTTTCTTT. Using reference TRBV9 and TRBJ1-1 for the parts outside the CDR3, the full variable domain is DSGVTQTPKHLITATGQRVTLRCSPRSGDLSVYWYQQSLDQGLQFLIQYYNGEERAKGNILERFSAQQFPDLHSELNLSSLELGDSALYFCASSATGFADTEAFFGQGTRLTVV.

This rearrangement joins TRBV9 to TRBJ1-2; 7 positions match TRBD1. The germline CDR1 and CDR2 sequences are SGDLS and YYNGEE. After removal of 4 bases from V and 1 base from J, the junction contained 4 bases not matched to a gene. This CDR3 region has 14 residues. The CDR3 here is CASSTGQNNYGYTF. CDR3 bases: TGTGCCAGCAGCACGGGACAGAATAACTATGGCTACACCTTC.

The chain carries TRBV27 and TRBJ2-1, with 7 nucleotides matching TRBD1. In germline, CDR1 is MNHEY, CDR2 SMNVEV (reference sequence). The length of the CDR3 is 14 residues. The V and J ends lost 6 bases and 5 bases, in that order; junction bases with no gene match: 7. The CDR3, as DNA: TGTGCCAGCAGCCGACAGGGCATAAACAATGAGCAGTTCTTC. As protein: CASSRQGINNEQFF.

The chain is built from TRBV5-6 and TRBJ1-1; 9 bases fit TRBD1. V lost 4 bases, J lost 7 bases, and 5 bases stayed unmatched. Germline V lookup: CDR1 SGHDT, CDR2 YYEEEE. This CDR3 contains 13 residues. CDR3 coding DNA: TGTGCCAGCAGCCAGGGACAGGGCGGTGAAGCTTTCTTT. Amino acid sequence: CASSQGQGGEAFF.

The CDR3: CASSAAPGLAARTDTQYF. The DNA for the CDR3 is TGTGCCAGCAGCGCTGCTCCGGGACTAGCGGCTCGCACAGATACGCAGTATTTT. The J gene is TRBJ2-3, the V gene TRBV9; 11 bases are a match to TRBD2. The CDR3 runs to 18 residues. From germline, CDR1 is SGDLS and CDR2 YYNGEE. The junction had 10 bases not matched to a gene; V was cut back by 3 bases and J by 1 base.

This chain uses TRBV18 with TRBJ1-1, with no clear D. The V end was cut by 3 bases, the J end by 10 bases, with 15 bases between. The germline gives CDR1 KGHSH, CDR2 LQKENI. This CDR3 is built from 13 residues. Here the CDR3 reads CASSPSGLEGAFF. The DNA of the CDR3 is TGTGCCAGCTCACCTTCGGGTCTCGAAGGAGCTTTCTTT.

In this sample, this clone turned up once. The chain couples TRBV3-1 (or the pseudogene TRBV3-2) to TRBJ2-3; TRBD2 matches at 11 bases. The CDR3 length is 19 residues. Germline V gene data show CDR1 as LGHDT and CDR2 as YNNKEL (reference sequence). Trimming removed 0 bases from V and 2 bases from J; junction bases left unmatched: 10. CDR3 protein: CASSQDLSSSGGYTDTQYF. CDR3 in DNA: TGTGCCAGCAGCCAAGATCTCAGTTCTAGCGGGGGGTACACAGATACGCAGTATTTT.

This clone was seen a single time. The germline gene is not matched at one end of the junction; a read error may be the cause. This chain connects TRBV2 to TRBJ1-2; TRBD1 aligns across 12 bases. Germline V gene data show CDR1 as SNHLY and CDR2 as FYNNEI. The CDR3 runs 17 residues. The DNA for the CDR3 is TGTGCCAGCAGGGAAGGGACAGGGGGCGTCTTTAGTGATGGCTACACCTTC. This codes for CASREGTGGVFSDGYTF. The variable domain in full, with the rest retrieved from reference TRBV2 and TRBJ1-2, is EPEVTQTPSHQVTQMGQEVILRCVPISNHLYFYWYRQILGQKVEFLVSFYNNEISEKSEIFDDQFSVERPDGSNFTLKIRSTKLEDSAMYFCASREGTGGVFSDGYTFGSGTRLTVV.

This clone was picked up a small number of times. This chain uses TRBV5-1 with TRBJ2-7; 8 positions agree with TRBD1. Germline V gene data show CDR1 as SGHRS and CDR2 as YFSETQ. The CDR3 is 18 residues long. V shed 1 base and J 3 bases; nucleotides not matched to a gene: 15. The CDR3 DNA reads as TGCGCCAGCAGCTTGACGCCTACCGCGACAGGGGCAGGCTACGAGCAGTACTTC. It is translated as CASSLTPTATGAGYEQYF.

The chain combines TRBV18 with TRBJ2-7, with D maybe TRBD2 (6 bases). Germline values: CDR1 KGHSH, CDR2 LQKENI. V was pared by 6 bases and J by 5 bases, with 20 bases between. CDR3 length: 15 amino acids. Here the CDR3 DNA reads TGTGCCAGCTCGAGACTAGGGACGATCCCCGACGAGCAGTACTTC. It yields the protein CASSRLGTIPDEQYF. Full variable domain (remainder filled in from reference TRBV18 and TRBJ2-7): NAGVMQNPRHLVRRRGQEARLRCSPMKGHSHVYWYRQLPEEGLKFMVYLQKENIIDESGMPKERFSAEFPKEGPSILRIQQVVRGDSAAYFCASSRLGTIPDEQYFGPGTRLTVT.

The CDR3 reads CASSKRYEQYF. CDR3 nucleotide sequence: TGTGCCAGCAGCAAACGTTACGAGCAGTACTTC. The chain is built from TRBV21-1 and TRBJ2-7; the D call of TRBD2 is as the table states it, not checked on the DNA. TRBV21-1 is shown as a pseudogene. The CDR3 is made up of 11 amino acids.

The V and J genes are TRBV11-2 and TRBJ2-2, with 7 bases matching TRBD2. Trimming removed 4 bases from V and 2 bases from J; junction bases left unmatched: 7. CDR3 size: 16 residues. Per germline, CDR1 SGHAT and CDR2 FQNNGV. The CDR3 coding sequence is TGTGCCAGCAGCTCCGCAGCGGGACCTAACACCGGGGAGCTGTTTTTT. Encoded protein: CASSSAAGPNTGELFF.

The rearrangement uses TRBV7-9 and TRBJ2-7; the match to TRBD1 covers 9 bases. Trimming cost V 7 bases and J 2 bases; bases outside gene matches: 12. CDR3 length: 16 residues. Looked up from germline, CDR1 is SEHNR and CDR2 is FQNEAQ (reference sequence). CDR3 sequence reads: CASILTGTGITYEQYF. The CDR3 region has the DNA TGTGCCAGCATCCTCACCGGGACAGGGATAACCTACGAGCAGTACTTC.

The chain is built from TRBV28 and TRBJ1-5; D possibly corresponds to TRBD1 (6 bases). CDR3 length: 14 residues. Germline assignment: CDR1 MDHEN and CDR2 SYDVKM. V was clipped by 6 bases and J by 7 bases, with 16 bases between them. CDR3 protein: CASRKGGAGQPQHF. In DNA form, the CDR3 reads TGTGCCAGCAGGAAGGGGGGGGCAGGGCAGCCCCAGCATTTT.

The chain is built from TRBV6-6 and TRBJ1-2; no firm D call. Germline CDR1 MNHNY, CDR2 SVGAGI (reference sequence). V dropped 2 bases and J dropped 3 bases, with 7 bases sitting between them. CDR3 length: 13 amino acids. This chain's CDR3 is CASSYNRDYGYTF. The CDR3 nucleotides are TGTGCCAGCAGTTACAACCGAGACTATGGCTACACCTTC.

CDR3 nucleotides: TGTGCCAGCACCATGACAGTTGGCTACACCTTC. Its translation is CASTMTVGYTF. The genes are TRBV2 and TRBJ1-2; a weak D match, TRBD1 (5 bases). Trimming took off 7 bases at V and 7 bases at J, with 10 bases between the two ends. Germline V lookup: CDR1 SNHLY, CDR2 FYNNEI. The CDR3 has 11 residues.

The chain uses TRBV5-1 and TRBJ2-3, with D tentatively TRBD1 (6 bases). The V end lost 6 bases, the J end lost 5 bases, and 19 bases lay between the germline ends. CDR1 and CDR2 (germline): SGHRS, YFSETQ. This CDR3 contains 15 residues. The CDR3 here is CASTHGTGPGDTQYF. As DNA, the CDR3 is TGCGCCAGCACGCATGGTACAGGGCCAGGAGATACGCAGTATTTT.

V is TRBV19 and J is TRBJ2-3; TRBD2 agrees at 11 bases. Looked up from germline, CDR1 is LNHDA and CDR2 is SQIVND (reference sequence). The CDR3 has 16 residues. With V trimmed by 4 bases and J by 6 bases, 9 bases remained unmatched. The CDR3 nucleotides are TGTGCCAGTAGTAGACTTAGCGGGGGGGCCGGGGATACGCAGTATTTT. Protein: CASSRLSGGAGDTQYF.

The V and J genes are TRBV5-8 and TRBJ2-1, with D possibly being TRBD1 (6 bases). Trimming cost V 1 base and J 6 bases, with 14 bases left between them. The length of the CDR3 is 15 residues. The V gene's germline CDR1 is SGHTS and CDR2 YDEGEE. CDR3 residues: CASSLLQGSSNEQFF. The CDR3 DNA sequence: TGTGCCAGCAGCTTGTTACAGGGATCGAGCAATGAGCAGTTCTTC.

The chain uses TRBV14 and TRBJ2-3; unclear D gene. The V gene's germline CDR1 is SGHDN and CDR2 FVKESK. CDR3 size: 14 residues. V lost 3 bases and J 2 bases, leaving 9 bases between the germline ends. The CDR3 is CASSQGDYTDTQYF. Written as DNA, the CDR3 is TGTGCCAGCAGCCAGGGCGATTACACAGATACGCAGTATTTT. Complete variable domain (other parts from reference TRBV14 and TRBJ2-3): EAGVTQFPSHSVIEKGQTVTLRCDPISGHDNLYWYRRVMGKEIKFLLHFVKESKQDESGMPNNRFLAERTGGTYSTLKVQPAELEDSGVYFCASSQGDYTDTQYFGPGTRLTVL.

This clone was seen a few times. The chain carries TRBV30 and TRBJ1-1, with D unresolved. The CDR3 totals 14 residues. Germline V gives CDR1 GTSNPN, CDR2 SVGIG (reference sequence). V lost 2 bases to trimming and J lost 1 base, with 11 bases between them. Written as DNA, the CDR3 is TGTGCCTGGAGTTGGGCCCAGACGAACACTGAAGCTTTCTTT. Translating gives CAWSWAQTNTEAFF.

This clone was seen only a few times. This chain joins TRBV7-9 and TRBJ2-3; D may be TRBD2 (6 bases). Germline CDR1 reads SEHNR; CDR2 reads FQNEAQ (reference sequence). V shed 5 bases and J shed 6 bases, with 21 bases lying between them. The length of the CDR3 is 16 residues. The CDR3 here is CASSPPFRTGGDTQYF. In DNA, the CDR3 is TGTGCCAGCAGCCCCCCCTTCCGGACTGGGGGGGATACGCAGTATTTT. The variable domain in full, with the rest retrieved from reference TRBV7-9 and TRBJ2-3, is DTGVSQNPRHKITKRGQNVTFRCDPISEHNRLYWYRQTLGQGPEFLTYFQNEAQLEKSRLLSDRFSAERPKGSFSTLEIQRTEQGDSAMYLCASSPPFRTGGDTQYFGPGTRLTVL.

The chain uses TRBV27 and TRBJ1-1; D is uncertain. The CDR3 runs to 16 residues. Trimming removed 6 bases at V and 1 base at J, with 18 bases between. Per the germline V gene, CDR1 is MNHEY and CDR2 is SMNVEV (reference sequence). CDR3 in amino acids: CASSLGSGIGNTEAFF. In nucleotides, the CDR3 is TGTGCCAGCAGCCTAGGTTCGGGGATCGGGAACACTGAAGCTTTCTTT.

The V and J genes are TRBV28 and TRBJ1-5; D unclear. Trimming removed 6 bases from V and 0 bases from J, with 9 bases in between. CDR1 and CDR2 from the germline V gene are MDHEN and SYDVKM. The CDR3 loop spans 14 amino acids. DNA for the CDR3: TGTGCCAGCAGCCCGGTTAATAGCAATCAGCCCCAGCATTTT. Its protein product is CASSPVNSNQPQHF. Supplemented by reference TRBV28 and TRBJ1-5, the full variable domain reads DVKVTQSSRYLVKRTGEKVFLECVQDMDHENMFWYRQDPGLGLRLIYFSYDVKMKEKGDIPEGYSVSREKKERFSLILESASTNQTSMYLCASSPVNSNQPQHFGDGTRLSIL.